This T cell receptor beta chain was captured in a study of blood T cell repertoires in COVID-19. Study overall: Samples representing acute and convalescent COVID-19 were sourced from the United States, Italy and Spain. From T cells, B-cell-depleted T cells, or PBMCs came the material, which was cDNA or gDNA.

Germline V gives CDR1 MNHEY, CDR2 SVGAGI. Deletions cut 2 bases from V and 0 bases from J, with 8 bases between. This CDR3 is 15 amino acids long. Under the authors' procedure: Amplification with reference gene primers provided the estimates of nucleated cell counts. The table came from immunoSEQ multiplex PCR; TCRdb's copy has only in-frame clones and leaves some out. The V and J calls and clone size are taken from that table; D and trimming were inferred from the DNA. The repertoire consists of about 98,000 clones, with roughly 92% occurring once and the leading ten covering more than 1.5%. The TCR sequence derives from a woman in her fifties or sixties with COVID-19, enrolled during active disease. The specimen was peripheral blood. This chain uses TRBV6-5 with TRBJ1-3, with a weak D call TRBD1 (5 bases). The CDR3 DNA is TGTGCCAGCAGTTACGGGGCGCCCTCTGGAAACACCATATATTTT. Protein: CASSYGAPSGNTIYF.